Below, one T cell receptor beta chain is given with its context. Profiled with immunoSEQ multiplex PCR; TCRdb holds only in-frame clones, not every one. The sample shows 250,000 to 300,000 clones, approximately 91% of them seen only once. Germline CDR1 reads MNHNS; CDR2 reads SASEGT. Trimming removed 3 bases from V and 5 bases from J, with 8 bases in between. The CDR3 runs 13 residues. The sample is drawn from a study of blood T cell repertoires in COVID-19. The receptor's source is a man between 50 and 59 years old with acute or convalescent COVID-19. V usage is TRBV6-1 and J usage is TRBJ1-5; D gene uncertain. Sequencing was done on a sample of peripheral blood. Here the CDR3 DNA reads TGTGCCAGCAGTGATGGGAGTTATCAGCCCCAGCATTTT. Translation gives CASSDGSYQPQHF.